This is a list of T cell receptor beta chains from one sample in a study of neurological immune-mediated disorders. Via MiXCR, TCRdb re-called the 5' RACE reads, giving one row per CDR3 protein. The sample has approximately 58,000 distinct CDR3 sequences; about 10% are singletons. Sequencing was done on a sample of PBMCs. These receptors came from a man aged 55 to 70 in good health. Each CDR3 is given with its conserved first and last residue. D genes are given only for firm matches. The listing skips clone size in some rows; elsewhere it reads once, few, many or a size class.

abundance | j_gene | v_gene | d_gene | CDR3aa | CDR3nt
many | TRBJ1-2 | TRBV6-5 | TRBD1 | CASSAGGGGYTF | TGTGCCAGCAGCGCAGGGGGAGGAGGCTACACCTTC
many | TRBJ2-3 | TRBV5-1 | TRBD2 | CASSIGTSGGVDTQYF | TGCGCCAGCAGCATCGGGACTAGCGGGGGAGTTGATACGCAGTATTTT
many | TRBJ1-5 | TRBV29-1 | TRBD1 | CSVANGQGTQHF | TGCAGCGTAGCTAACGGACAGGGAACCCAGCATTTT
many | TRBJ1-4 | TRBV20-1 | - | CSVGRGEEKLFF | TGCAGTGTCGGACGAGGAGAAGAAAAACTGTTTTTT
- | TRBJ1-2 | TRBV29-1 | - | CSVEDVRGFYGYTF | TGCAGCGTTGAAGATGTAAGGGGGTTCTATGGCTACACCTTC
many | TRBJ1-1 | TRBV20-1 | - | CSLTGGYEAFF | TGCAGTCTTACGGGTGGTTATGAAGCTTTCTTT
many | TRBJ2-3 | TRBV20-1 | TRBD2 | CSAPSGGSTDTQYF | TGCAGTGCTCCTAGCGGGGGGTCCACAGATACGCAGTATTTT
few | TRBJ1-1 | TRBV4-2 | - | CASSQDGTAAFF | TGTGCCAGCAGCCAAGATGGTACAGCGGCTTTCTTT
many | TRBJ1-5 | TRBV28 | - | CASSLFRSAGLNNQPQHF | TGTGCCAGCAGTTTATTTCGGTCGGCAGGGCTTAACAATCAGCCCCAGCATTTT
many | TRBJ2-2 | TRBV7-2 | - | CASSLGLSLEIGELFF | TGTGCCAGCAGCTTAGGTTTAAGTTTAGAAATCGGGGAGCTGTTTTTT
many | TRBJ2-6 | TRBV5-5 | - | CASSSGTAGLANVLTF | TGTGCCAGCAGCTCCGGGACGGCCGGCTTGGCCAACGTCCTGACTTTC
many | TRBJ2-1 | TRBV6-2/TRBV6-3 | TRBD2 | CASSYSPIAGIHNEQFF | TGTGCCAGCAGTTACTCCCCAATAGCGGGGATCCACAATGAGCAGTTCTTC
- | TRBJ2-5 | TRBV7-9 | - | CAISLGGGNKQETQYF | TGTGCCATCAGCTTAGGTGGCGGGAACAAGCAAGAGACCCAGTACTTC
many | TRBJ1-2 | TRBV27 | TRBD1 | CASSLPGGNGYTF | TGTGCCAGCAGTTTACCAGGGGGTAATGGCTACACCTTC
many | TRBJ1-5 | TRBV5-1 | - | CASSLVGIGPQHF | TGCGCCAGCAGCTTGGTTGGGATCGGGCCCCAGCATTTT
many | TRBJ1-6 | TRBV20-1 | TRBD1 | CSAKRTGVGSLHF | TGCAGTGCTAAGAGGACAGGGGTAGGGTCCCTCCACTTT
many | TRBJ2-1 | TRBV11-2 | TRBD2 | CASSLELAGGEQFF | TGTGCCAGCAGCTTAGAACTAGCGGGGGGTGAGCAGTTCTTC
many | TRBJ1-5 | TRBV29-1 | - | CSVQTDSIDQPQHF | TGCAGCGTCCAAACGGACAGTATCGATCAGCCCCAGCATTTT
many | TRBJ2-3 | TRBV7-2 | TRBD2 | CASSLFGGDTDTQYF | TGTGCCAGCAGCTTATTCGGGGGGGACACAGATACGCAGTATTTT
few | TRBJ2-7 | TRBV6-2/TRBV6-3 | TRBD1 | CASSTDREKAYEQYF | TGTGCCAGCAGTACCGACAGGGAGAAAGCCTACGAGCAGTACTTC
many | TRBJ2-1 | TRBV6-5 | - | CASSYSAGSYNEQFF | TGTGCCAGCAGTTACTCGGCAGGGTCCTACAATGAGCAGTTCTTC
many | TRBJ1-1 | TRBV7-8 | TRBD1 | CASSPGTANTEAFF | TGTGCCAGCAGTCCCGGGACAGCGAACACTGAAGCTTTCTTT
many | TRBJ1-1 | TRBV7-2 | - | CASSKIGMTEAFF | TGTGCCAGCTCTAAGATAGGAATGACTGAAGCTTTCTTT
- | TRBJ1-2 | TRBV18 | TRBD1 | CASSPLGTGADSRRHGYTF | TGTGCCAGCTCACCACTTGGGACAGGGGCTGACTCCCGGCGACATGGCTACACCTTC
many | TRBJ2-1 | TRBV9 | TRBD2 | CASSVAGGPYNEQFF | TGTGCCAGCAGCGTAGCGGGGGGGCCCTACAATGAGCAGTTCTTC